This is a list of T cell receptor beta chains from one sample in a study of lymphopenia after photon versus proton radiotherapy. Measured with immunoSEQ multiplex PCR; TCRdb has only the in-frame clones, and not every one. The sample records about 35,000 clones, 92% being singletons. The source material was peripheral blood, sampled from a patient treated with photon-based radiotherapy. The receptor source for this set is a man between 60 and 75 years old with cholangiocarcinoma. Each CDR3 is given with its conserved first and last residue. D genes are given only for firm matches. The size of a clone is reported for some rows only, either as once, few or many, or as a class for expanded clones.

J gene | clone size | D gene | V gene | CDR3 DNA | CDR3 protein
TRBJ2-7 | NA | NA | TRBV7-6 | TGTGCCAGCAGCCCACCGGACAGTTCCTACGAGCAGTACTTC | CASSPPDSSYEQYF
TRBJ1-1 | NA | NA | TRBV9 | TGTGCCAGCAGGAGGGGGTTGAACACTGAAGCTTTCTTT | CASRRGLNTEAFF
TRBJ2-5 | once | NA | TRBV7-7 | TGTGCCAGCAGCCGCGGGGAGACCCAGTACTTC | CASSRGETQYF
TRBJ2-1 | NA | NA | TRBV27 | TGTGCCAGCAGCCCGGACTACCGTAGGTTCAATGAGCAGTTCTTC | CASSPDYRRFNEQFF
TRBJ1-1 | NA | TRBD1 | TRBV5-1 | TGCGCCAGCAGCTTAAGACAGGGAAACACTGAAGCTTTCTTT | CASSLRQGNTEAFF
TRBJ2-2 | NA | NA | TRBV11-3 | TGTGCCAGCAGCTTAGATCGTTCTAGGACGAACACCGGGGAGCTGTTTTTT | CASSLDRSRTNTGELFF
TRBJ2-3 | NA | TRBD1 | TRBV19 | TGTGCCAGTAGTATCCTGAGGGGACAGGGAGACACAGATACGCAGTATTTT | CASSILRGQGDTDTQYF
TRBJ2-7 | NA | NA | TRBV5-1 | TGCGCCAGCAGATTTGACACCTCCTACGAGCAGTACTTC | CASRFDTSYEQYF
TRBJ1-5 | NA | TRBD1 | TRBV2 | TGTGCCAGCAGTGAAGAGGGGACAGCGCTGGGGCCCCAGCATTTT | CASSEEGTALGPQHF
TRBJ2-6 | NA | TRBD1 | TRBV15 | TGTGCCACCAGCAGAGGAGGGACAGGGGGGTCTGGGGCCAACGTCCTGACTTTC | CATSRGGTGGSGANVLTF
TRBJ2-1 | NA | NA | TRBV18 | TGTGCCAGCTCGTCTGAAGGACTTAGGTACAATGAGCAGTTCTTC | CASSSEGLRYNEQFF